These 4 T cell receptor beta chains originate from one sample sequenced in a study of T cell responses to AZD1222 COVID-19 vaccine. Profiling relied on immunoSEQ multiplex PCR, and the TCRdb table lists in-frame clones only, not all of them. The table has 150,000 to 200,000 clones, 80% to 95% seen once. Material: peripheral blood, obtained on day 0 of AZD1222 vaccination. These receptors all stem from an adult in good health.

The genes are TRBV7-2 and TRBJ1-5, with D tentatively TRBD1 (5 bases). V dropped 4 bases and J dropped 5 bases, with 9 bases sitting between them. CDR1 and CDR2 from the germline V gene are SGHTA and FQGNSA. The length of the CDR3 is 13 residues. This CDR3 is CASSWGSDQPQHF. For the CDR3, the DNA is TGTGCCAGCAGCTGGGGGAGTGATCAGCCCCAGCATTTT. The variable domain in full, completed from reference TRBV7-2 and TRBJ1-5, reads GAGVSQSPSNKVTEKGKDVELRCDPISGHTALYWYRQSLGQGLEFLIYFQGNSAPDKSGLPSDRFSAERTGGSVSTLTIQRTQQEDSAVYLCASSWGSDQPQHFGDGTRLSIL.

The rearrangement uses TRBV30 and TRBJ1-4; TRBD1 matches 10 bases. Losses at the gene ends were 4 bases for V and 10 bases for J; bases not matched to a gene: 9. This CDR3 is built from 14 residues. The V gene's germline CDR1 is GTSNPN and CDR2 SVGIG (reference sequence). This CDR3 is CAWISTGGRRKLFF. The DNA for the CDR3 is TGTGCCTGGATCTCGACAGGGGGCAGGCGAAAACTGTTTTTT.

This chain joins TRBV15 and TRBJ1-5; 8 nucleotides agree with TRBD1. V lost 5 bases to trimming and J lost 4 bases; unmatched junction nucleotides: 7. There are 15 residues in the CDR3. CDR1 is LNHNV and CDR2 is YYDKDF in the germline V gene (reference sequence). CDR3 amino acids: CATSPDRAVNQPQHF. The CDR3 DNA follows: TGTGCCACCAGCCCGGACAGGGCGGTGAATCAGCCCCAGCATTTT.

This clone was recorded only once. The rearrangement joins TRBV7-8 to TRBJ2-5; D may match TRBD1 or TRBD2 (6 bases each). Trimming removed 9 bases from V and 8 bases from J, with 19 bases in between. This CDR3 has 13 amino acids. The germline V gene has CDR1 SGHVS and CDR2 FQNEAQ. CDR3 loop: CASHRRGARTQYF. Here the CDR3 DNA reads TGTGCCAGTCACCGTAGGGGGGCCAGAACCCAGTACTTC. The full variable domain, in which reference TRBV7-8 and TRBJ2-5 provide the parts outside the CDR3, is GAGVSQSPRYKVAKRGQDVALRCDPISGHVSLFWYQQALGQGPEFLTYFQNEAQLDKSGLPSDRFFAERPEGSVSTLKIQRTQQEDSAVYLCASHRRGARTQYFGPGTRLLVL.